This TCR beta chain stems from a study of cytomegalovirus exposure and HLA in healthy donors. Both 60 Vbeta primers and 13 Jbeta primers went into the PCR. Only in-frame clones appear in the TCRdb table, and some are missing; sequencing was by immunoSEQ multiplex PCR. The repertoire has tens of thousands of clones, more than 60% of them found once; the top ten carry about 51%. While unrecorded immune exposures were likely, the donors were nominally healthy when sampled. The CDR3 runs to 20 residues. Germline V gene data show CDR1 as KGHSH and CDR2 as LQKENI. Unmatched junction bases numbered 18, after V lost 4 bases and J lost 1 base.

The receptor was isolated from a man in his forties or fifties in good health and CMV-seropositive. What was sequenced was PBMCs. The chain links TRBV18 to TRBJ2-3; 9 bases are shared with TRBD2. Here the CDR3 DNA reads TGTGCCAGCTCACGCCAAGCTCCCCGGGTAGCGGGAGCCCGCACAGATACGCAGTATTTT. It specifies CASSRQAPRVAGARTDTQYF.